This TCR beta chain was retrieved from a study of technical replicates of blood from several donors. Clones were sequenced by immunoSEQ multiplex PCR, and TCRdb holds only the in-frame ones, with some missing. This table holds 75,000 to 90,000 clones, 96% found once. The germline gives CDR1 SNHLY, CDR2 FYNNEI. The CDR3 extends over 15 amino acids. V dropped 4 bases and J dropped 2 bases, with 13 bases sitting between them. This TCR derives from a human donor in good health. The chain couples TRBV2 to TRBJ2-3; the D is unclear. Sequencing input: T cells isolated from PBMCs. CDR3 residues: CASSVMESTTDTQYF. CDR3 nucleotide sequence: TGTGCCAGCAGTGTAATGGAGTCTACCACAGATACGCAGTATTTT.